A single sample gave rise to the 20 T cell receptor beta chains below, sequenced in a study of T-cell memory formation after mild COVID-19. MiXCR, applied by TCRdb to the 5' RACE reads, yields one record per CDR3 protein. The data show more than 120,000 distinct CDR3 sequences, 15% to 20% seen once. Sequencing input: PBMCs or a T cell subset sorted from them (not recorded which). The receptors originated from an adult woman who had mild COVID-19 (a few samples of this study predate the infection). Cell type and time point are not known.

There are a few counts of this clonotype. The V call is TRBV20-1, the J call TRBJ1-5, with a possible D match to TRBD1 (5 bases). The CDR3 runs to 14 residues. Germline V CDR1 and CDR2: DFQATT, SNEGSKA (reference sequence). The germline V and J ends were trimmed by 6 bases and 2 bases, with 14 bases remaining between them. Here the CDR3 DNA reads TGCAGTGCCTCGGGCGACAGCCGCAATCAGCCCCAGCATTTT. Amino acids: CSASGDSRNQPQHF.

V usage is TRBV21-1 and J usage is TRBJ2-7; the table's D call, TRBD1, has no DNA check behind it. TRBV21-1 is a pseudogene locus. The CDR3 extends over 15 amino acids. The DNA for the CDR3 is TGTGCCAGCAGCAAAGCAACAGGGGCCTCCTACGAGCAGTACTTC. This sequence encodes CASSKATGASYEQYF.

This chain connects TRBV9 to TRBJ2-3; TRBD2 aligns across 11 bases. V lost 2 bases to trimming and J lost 0 bases; unmatched junction nucleotides: 5. CDR1 and CDR2 from the germline V gene are SGDLS and YYNGEE. The CDR3 covers 17 residues. The CDR3 is CASSVGLAVASTDTQYF. As DNA, the CDR3 is TGTGCCAGCAGCGTGGGACTAGCGGTAGCTAGCACAGATACGCAGTATTTT.

The chain is built from TRBV7-8 and TRBJ2-2; 8 bases fit TRBD2. In germline, CDR1 is SGHVS, CDR2 FQNEAQ. V lost 5 bases and J lost 5; bases outside the gene matches: 4. The length of the CDR3 is 14 residues. The DNA for the CDR3 is TGTGCCAGCAGCAGCGGGGGAGGGACCGGGGAGCTGTTTTTT. Protein sequence: CASSSGGGTGELFF.

The rearrangement uses TRBV20-1 and TRBJ1-1; no firm D call. The V and J ends lost 1 base and 3 bases respectively, with 3 bases between them. The CDR3 consists of 11 residues. Germline CDR1 and CDR2: DFQATT and SNEGSKA (reference sequence). The CDR3 DNA sequence: TGCAGTGCTAGAGGGGACACTGAAGCTTTCTTT. Translation gives CSARGDTEAFF.

This clonotype was recorded many times. The chain employs TRBV7-2 and TRBJ2-3; 12 nucleotides align to TRBD2. Per germline, CDR1 SGHTA and CDR2 FQGNSA. This CDR3 is 17 amino acids long. The V segment lost 3 bases and the J segment 5 bases; nucleotides outside the gene matches: 9. CDR3 coding DNA: TGTGCCAGCAGCTTCGGCTTCCTAGCGGGGGGGTTAGATACGCAGTATTTT. Amino acids: CASSFGFLAGGLDTQYF.

The chain joins TRBV6-6 to TRBJ2-5; 14 bases are shared with TRBD2. V gave up 6 bases and J gave up 9 bases; unmatched junction bases: 12. The length of the CDR3 is 16 residues. Germline lookup yields CDR1 MNHNY and CDR2 SVGAGI (reference sequence). This CDR3 is CASSDTTSGGAGAQYF. CDR3 nucleotide sequence: TGTGCCAGCAGCGACACGACTAGCGGGGGGGCGGGGGCCCAGTACTTC.

The CDR3 DNA is TGTGCCAGCAGCCAATTAGGGTCCTACTCCCCGGGACTTAACACAGATACGCAGTATTTT. This encodes CASSQLGSYSPGLNTDTQYF. The chain combines TRBV4-2 with TRBJ2-3; the D gene is possibly TRBD2 (6 bases). V was shortened by 2 bases and J by 2 bases, with 26 bases between the two germline ends. The CDR3 has 20 residues. Germline loops: CDR1 LGHNA, CDR2 YNFKEQ.

This sequence joins TRBV29-1 and TRBJ1-2; D remains ambiguous. The CDR3 contains 13 residues. The germline gives CDR1 SQVTM, CDR2 ANQGSEA. The V end was cut by 1 base, the J end by 8 bases, with 14 bases between. The CDR3 is CSVEGLAGFGYTF. The CDR3 coding sequence is TGCAGCGTTGAAGGCCTGGCGGGGTTCGGCTACACCTTC.

V usage is TRBV20-1 and J usage is TRBJ2-7, with D unclear. The germline CDR1 and CDR2 sequences are DFQATT and SNEGSKA (reference sequence). The CDR3 has 11 amino acids. V lost 6 bases, J lost 0 bases, and 6 bases lay in between. CDR3 residues: CSALSSYEQYF. CDR3 coding DNA: TGCAGTGCGCTAAGCTCCTACGAGCAGTACTTC.

The CDR3 reads CAISHDVRGYGYTF. Here the CDR3 DNA reads TGCGCCATCAGTCACGACGTGAGGGGCTATGGCTACACCTTC. The V gene is TRBV4-3, the J gene TRBJ1-2; tentatively, D is TRBD1 (5 bases). Between the trimmed V and J ends, which lost 10 bases and 4 bases, there was a span of 19 bases. CDR1 and CDR2 (germline): LGHNA, YSLEER. CDR3 length equals 14 residues.

In this sample, this clonotype turned up a few times. The chain links TRBV6-2 or TRBV6-3 to TRBJ2-2, with D possibly being TRBD2 (5 bases). The CDR3 length is 16 residues. V dropped 4 bases and J dropped 2 bases, with 14 bases sitting between them. Germline CDR1 MNHEY, CDR2 SVGEGT. The CDR3 loop is CASSWRPGTNTGELFF. CDR3 bases: TGTGCCAGCAGTTGGCGCCCGGGAACCAACACCGGGGAGCTGTTTTTT.

The table lists this clonotype with a few counts. The genes are TRBV7-9 and TRBJ2-7, with no clear D. The CDR3 is 13 amino acids. The germline CDR1 and CDR2 sequences are SEHNR and FQNEAQ (reference sequence). Trimming shortened V by 2 bases and J by 1 base, and 6 bases separated the two germline ends. The CDR3 DNA follows: TGTGCCAGCAGCTTAACCCATTCCTACGAGCAGTACTTC. Encoded protein: CASSLTHSYEQYF.

The CDR3 loop is CASSFQIEQFF. The DNA for the CDR3 is TGCGCCAGCAGCTTCCAGATTGAGCAGTTCTTC. The chain links TRBV5-1 to TRBJ2-1; D is undetermined. Germline V gives CDR1 SGHRS, CDR2 YFSETQ. Trimming stripped 2 bases from V and 9 bases from J, with 6 bases between. This CDR3 region has 11 residues.

V usage is TRBV5-4 and J usage is TRBJ2-2, with TRBD2 identical over 7 bases. In germline, CDR1 is SGHNT, CDR2 YYREEE (reference sequence). This CDR3 comprises 16 residues. Trimming took 4 bases from V and 4 from J; bases not matched to a gene: 10. The CDR3 DNA is TGTGCCAGCAGCCCTCGGGGGGAGCAGGTCACCGGGGAGCTGTTTTTT. Protein sequence: CASSPRGEQVTGELFF.

This clonotype came up a few times. The chain recombines TRBV6-2 or TRBV6-3 with TRBJ2-2; D is possibly TRBD2 (5 bases). The CDR3 loop spans 13 amino acids. Deletions cut 5 bases from V and 10 bases from J, with 14 bases between. Per germline, CDR1 MNHEY and CDR2 SVGEGT. CDR3: CASSRLAIAELFF. CDR3 bases: TGTGCCAGCAGTAGGCTAGCCATAGCGGAGCTGTTTTTT.

The genes are TRBV29-1 and TRBJ2-2; D gene unclear. The CDR3 extends over 12 amino acids. Germline V CDR1 and CDR2: SQVTM, ANQGSEA. With 5 bases removed from V and 3 bases from J, the gap between germline ends came to 7 bases. The CDR3 spells CSVRKHTGELFF. Here the CDR3 DNA reads TGCAGCGTTAGGAAGCACACCGGGGAGCTGTTTTTT.

The chain links TRBV5-1 to TRBJ2-7; 8 bases agree with TRBD2. Looked up from germline, CDR1 is SGHRS and CDR2 is YFSETQ. With V trimmed by 3 bases and J by 0 bases, 8 bases remained unmatched. This CDR3 has 16 amino acids. The CDR3 DNA reads TGCGCCAGCAGCTCCGGAGGCGGGACTAGCTCCTACGAGCAGTACTTC. Translation: CASSSGGGTSSYEQYF.

This clonotype occurred a few times. CDR3 sequence (DNA): TGCGCCAGCAGTTCTTGGAATGACTACGAGCAGTACTTC. Its protein is CASSSWNDYEQYF. The J gene is TRBJ2-7, the V gene TRBV5-1, with D unresolved. With 5 bases removed from V and 3 bases from J, the gap between germline ends came to 12 bases. CDR3 length equals 13 residues. CDR1 is SGHRS, CDR2 YFSETQ, per germline.

The V call is TRBV4-3, the J call TRBJ2-1; 7 nucleotides align to TRBD2. Looked up from germline, CDR1 is LGHNA and CDR2 is YSLEER. The V gene end was trimmed by 1 base and the J gene end by 9 bases; junction bases not matched to a gene: 12. The CDR3 consists of 16 residues. CDR3 bases: TGCGCCAGCAGCCAAGGCACGGGACTAATTCAATCTGAGCAGTTCTTC. This translates into CASSQGTGLIQSEQFF.